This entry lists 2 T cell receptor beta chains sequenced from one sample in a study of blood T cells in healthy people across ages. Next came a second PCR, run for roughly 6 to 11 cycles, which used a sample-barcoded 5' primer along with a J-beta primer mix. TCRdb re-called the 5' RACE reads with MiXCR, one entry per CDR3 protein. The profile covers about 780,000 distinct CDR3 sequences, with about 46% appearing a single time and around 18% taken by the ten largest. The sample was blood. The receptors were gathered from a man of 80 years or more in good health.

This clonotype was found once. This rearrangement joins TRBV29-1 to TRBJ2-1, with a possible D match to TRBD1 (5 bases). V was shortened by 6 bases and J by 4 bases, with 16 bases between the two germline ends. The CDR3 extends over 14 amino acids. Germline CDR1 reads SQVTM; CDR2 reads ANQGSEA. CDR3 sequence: CSVPVAQGYNEQFF. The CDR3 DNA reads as TGCAGCGTCCCCGTTGCCCAGGGATACAATGAGCAGTTCTTC.

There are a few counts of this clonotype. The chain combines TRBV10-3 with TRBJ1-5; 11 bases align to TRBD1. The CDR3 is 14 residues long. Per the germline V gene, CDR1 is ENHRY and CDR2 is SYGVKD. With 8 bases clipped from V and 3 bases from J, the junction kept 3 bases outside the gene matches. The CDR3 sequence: CAIWTGGHNQPQHF. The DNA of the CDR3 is TGTGCCATCTGGACAGGGGGCCACAATCAGCCCCAGCATTTT.